This TCR beta chain was recorded in a study of cytomegalovirus exposure and HLA in healthy donors. General study points: The classifier was said to identify cytomegalovirus status with high specificity and sensitivity.

V shed 5 bases and J 4 bases; nucleotides not matched to a gene: 10. Germline values: CDR1 SGHRS, CDR2 YFSETQ. The CDR3 has 15 amino acids. Only in-frame clones appear in the TCRdb table, and some are missing; sequencing was by immunoSEQ multiplex PCR. Of 200,000 or so clones in the sample, around four fifths were seen once. As to this clone: What it binds is not known.

V gene TRBV5-1 combines with J gene TRBJ2-3; 7 nucleotides agree with TRBD2. Source material: PBMCs. The clonotype was recovered from a man aged 18 to 35 in good health and CMV-seropositive. The CDR3 region has the DNA TGCGCCAGCAGTTCTTGGGGGAGGGTAGCAGATACGCAGTATTTT. As protein: CASSSWGRVADTQYF.